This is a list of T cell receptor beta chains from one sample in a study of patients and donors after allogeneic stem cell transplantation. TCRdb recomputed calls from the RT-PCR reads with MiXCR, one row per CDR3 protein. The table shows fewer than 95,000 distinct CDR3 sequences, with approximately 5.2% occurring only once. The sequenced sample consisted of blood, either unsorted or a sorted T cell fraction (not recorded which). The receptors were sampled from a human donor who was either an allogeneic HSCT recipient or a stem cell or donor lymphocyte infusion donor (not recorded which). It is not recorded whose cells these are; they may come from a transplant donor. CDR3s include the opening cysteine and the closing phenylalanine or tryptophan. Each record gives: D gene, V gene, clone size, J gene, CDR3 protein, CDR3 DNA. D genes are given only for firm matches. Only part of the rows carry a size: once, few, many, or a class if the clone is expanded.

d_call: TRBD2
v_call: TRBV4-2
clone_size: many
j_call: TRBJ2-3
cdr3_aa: CASSQEGAGADTQYF
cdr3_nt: TGTGCCAGCAGCCAAGAAGGAGCGGGAGCTGATACGCAGTATTTT

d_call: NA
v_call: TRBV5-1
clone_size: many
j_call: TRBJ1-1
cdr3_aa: CASSSGPGVPEAFF
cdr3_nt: TGCGCCAGCAGCTCGGGACCGGGGGTACCTGAAGCTTTCTTT

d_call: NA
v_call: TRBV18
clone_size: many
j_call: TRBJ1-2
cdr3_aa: CASSPGQYDYGYTF
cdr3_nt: TGTGCCAGCTCACCAGGCCAGTACGACTATGGCTACACCTTC

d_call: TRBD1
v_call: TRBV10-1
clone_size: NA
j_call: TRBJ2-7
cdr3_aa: CASSDGTGTYEQYF
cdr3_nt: TGCGCCAGCAGTGACGGGACAGGGACTTACGAGCAGTACTTC

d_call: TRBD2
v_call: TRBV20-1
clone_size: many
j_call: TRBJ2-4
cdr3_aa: CSARGRPLAGRDIQYF
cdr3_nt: TGCAGTGCTAGAGGCCGCCCCCTAGCGGGACGGGACATTCAGTACTTC

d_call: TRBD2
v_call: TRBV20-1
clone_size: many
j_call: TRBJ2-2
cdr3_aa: CSAPTSAITGELFF
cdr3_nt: TGCAGTGCACCGACTAGCGCCATCACCGGGGAGCTGTTTTTT

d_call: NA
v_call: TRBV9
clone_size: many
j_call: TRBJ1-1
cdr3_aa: CASSPTRGAGAFF
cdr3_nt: TGTGCCAGCAGCCCTACCCGGGGGGCGGGAGCTTTCTTT

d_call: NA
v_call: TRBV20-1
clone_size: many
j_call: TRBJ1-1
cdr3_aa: CSASWGSGNTEAFF
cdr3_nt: TGCAGTGCTAGTTGGGGGTCGGGGAACACTGAAGCTTTCTTT

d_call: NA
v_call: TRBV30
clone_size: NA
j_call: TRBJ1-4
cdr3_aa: CAWTPPRGRDEKLFF
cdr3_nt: TGTGCCTGGACTCCCCCCCGGGGAAGGGATGAAAAACTGTTTTTT

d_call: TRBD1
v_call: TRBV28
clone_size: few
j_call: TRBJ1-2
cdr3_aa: CASSPSTGSLNYGYTF
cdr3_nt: TGTGCCAGCAGCCCCTCGACAGGGAGCCTAAACTATGGCTACACCTTC

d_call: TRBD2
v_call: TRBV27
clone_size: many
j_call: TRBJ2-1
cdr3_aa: CASSLLPGTSGPRSSYNEQFF
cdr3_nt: TGTGCCAGCAGTTTATTGCCCGGGACTAGCGGTCCCCGGAGCTCCTACAATGAGCAGTTCTTC

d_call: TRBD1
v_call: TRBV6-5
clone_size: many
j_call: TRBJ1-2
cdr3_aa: CASSYTPKTGAPYGYTF
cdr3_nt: TGTGCCAGCAGTTACACTCCTAAGACAGGGGCTCCCTATGGCTACACCTTC

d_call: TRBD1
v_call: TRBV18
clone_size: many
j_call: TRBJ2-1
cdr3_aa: CASSPGGQGAYNEQFF
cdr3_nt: TGTGCCAGCTCACCCGGAGGCCAGGGGGCCTACAATGAGCAGTTCTTC

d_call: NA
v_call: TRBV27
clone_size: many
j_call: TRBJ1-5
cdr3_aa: CASRGLGNQPQHF
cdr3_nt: TGTGCCAGCAGGGGGCTGGGGAATCAGCCCCAGCATTTT

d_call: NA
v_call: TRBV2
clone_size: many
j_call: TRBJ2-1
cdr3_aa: CASEQYNEQFF
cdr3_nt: TGTGCCAGCGAGCAGTACAATGAGCAGTTCTTC

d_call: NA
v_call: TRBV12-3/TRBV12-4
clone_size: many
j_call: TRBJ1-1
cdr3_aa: CASSLVEGNTEAFF
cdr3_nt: TGTGCCAGCAGTCTGGTGGAGGGGAACACTGAAGCTTTCTTT

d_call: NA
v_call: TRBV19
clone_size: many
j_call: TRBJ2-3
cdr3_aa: CAVGRASTDTQYF
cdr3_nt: TGTGCCGTGGGGCGGGCTAGCACAGATACGCAGTATTTT

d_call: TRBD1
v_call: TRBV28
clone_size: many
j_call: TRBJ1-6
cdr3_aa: CASSLTGTGNSPLHF
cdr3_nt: TGTGCCAGCAGCTTGACCGGGACAGGGAATTCACCCCTCCACTTT

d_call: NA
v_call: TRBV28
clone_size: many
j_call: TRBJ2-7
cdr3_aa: CASSFASVRGYEQYF
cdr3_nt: TGTGCCAGCAGTTTTGCGTCGGTCCGCGGCTACGAGCAGTACTTC

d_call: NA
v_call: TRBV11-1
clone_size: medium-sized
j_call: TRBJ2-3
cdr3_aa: CASSFLGFSRMGLGTQYF
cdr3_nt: TGTGCCAGCAGCTTTCTCGGATTCTCTAGGATGGGGTTGGGTACGCAGTATTTT

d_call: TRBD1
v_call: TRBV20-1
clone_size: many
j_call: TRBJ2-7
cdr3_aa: CSANRRDRGDEQYF
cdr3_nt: TGCAGTGCAAACCGCCGGGACAGGGGCGACGAGCAGTACTTC

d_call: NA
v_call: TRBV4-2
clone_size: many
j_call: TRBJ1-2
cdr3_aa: CASSQERGNYGYTF
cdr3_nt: TGTGCCAGCAGCCAAGAAAGGGGGAACTATGGCTACACCTTC

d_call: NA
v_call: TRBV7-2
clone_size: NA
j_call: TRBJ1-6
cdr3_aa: CASSWGGSPLHF
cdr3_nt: TGTGCCAGCAGCTGGGGGGGCTCACCCCTCCACTTT

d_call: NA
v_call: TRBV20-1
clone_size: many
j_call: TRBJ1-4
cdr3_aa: CSATPGSATNEKLFF
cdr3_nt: TGCAGTGCCACCCCCGGGTCGGCAACTAATGAAAAACTGTTTTTT

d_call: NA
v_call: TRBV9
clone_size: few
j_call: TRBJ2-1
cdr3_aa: CASSVSPSSYNEQFF
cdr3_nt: TGTGCCAGCAGCGTAAGCCCGAGCTCCTACAATGAGCAGTTCTTC

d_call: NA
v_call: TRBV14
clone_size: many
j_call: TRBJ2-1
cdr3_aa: CASSQAGTFYNEQFF
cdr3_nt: TGTGCCAGCAGCCAAGCAGGGACCTTCTACAATGAGCAGTTCTTC

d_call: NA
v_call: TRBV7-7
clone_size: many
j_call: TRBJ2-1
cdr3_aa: CASSLGGRRLLNNEQFF
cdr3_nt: TGTGCCAGCAGCTTAGGGGGGCGGCGTTTGCTGAATAATGAGCAGTTCTTC

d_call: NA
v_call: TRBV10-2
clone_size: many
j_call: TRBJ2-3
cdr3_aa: CASRNGTRRLGLTDTQYF
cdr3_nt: TGCGCCAGCAGGAACGGGACCCGGCGGCTAGGATTGACAGATACGCAGTATTTT

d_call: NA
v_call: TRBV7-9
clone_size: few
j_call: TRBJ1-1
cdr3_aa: CASRENPDAEAFF
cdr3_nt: TGTGCCAGCAGAGAAAACCCCGACGCTGAAGCTTTCTTT

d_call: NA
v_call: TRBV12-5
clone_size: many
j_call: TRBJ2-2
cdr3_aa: CASGKDRFTGELFF
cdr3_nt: TGTGCTAGTGGAAAGGACAGATTCACCGGGGAGCTGTTTTTT

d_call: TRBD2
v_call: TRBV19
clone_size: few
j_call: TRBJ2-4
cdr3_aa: CASSIPGLAGVNIQYF
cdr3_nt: TGTGCCAGTAGTATTCCGGGACTAGCGGGAGTAAACATTCAGTACTTC

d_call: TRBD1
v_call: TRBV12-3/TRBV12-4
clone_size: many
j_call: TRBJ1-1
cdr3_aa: CASSRDRVAEAFF
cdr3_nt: TGTGCCAGCAGTCGAGACAGGGTGGCTGAAGCTTTCTTT

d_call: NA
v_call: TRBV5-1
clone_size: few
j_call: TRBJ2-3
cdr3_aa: CASSPTPGSQDTQYF
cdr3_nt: TGCGCCAGCAGTCCGACACCGGGTTCACAAGATACGCAGTATTTT

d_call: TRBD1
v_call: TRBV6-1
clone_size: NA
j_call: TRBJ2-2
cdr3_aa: CASRDGTGGYTGELFF
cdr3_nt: TGTGCCAGCAGAGACGGGACAGGGGGATACACCGGGGAGCTGTTTTTT

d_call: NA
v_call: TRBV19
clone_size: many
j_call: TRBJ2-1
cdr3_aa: CASSIFGGRSYNEQFF
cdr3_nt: TGTGCCAGTAGTATCTTTGGGGGACGGTCCTACAATGAGCAGTTCTTC

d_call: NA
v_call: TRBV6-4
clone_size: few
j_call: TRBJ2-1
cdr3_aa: CASSLDGSGGQFF
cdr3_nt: TGTGCCAGCAGTTTGGACGGTTCCGGTGGGCAGTTCTTC

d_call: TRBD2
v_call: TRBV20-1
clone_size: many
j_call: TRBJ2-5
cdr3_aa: CSALTGVAGSVETQYF
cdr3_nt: TGCAGTGCTCTCACGGGAGTAGCGGGGAGTGTAGAGACCCAGTACTTC

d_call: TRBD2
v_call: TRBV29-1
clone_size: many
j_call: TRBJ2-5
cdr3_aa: CSGREGRGETQYF
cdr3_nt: TGCAGCGGTCGGGAGGGCCGTGGAGAGACCCAGTACTTC

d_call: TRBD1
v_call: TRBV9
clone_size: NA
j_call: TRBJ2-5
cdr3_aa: CASSTQTGQGETQSF
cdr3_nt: TGTGCCAGCAGCACCCAGACAGGGCAGGGGGAGACCCAGTCCTTC

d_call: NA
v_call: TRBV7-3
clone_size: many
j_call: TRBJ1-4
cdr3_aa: CASSIRVGEKLFF
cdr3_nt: TGTGCCAGCAGCATCAGGGTTGGGGAAAAACTGTTTTTT

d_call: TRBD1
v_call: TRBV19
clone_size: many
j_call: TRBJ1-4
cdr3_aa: CASSIQGAGGEKLFF
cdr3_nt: TGTGCCAGTAGTATCCAGGGGGCAGGAGGTGAAAAACTGTTTTTT

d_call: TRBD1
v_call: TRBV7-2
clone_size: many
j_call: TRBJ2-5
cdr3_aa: CASSRDRQETQYF
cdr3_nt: TGTGCCAGCAGCCGGGACAGGCAAGAGACCCAGTACTTC

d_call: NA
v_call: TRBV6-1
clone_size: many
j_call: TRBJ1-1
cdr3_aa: CASRRVEDTEAFF
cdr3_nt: TGTGCCAGCAGGAGGGTAGAGGACACTGAAGCTTTCTTT

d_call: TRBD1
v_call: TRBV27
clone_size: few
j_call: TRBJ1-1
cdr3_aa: CASSPQGAGYIDTLRTEAFF
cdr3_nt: TGTGCCAGCAGTCCACAGGGGGCAGGTTATATTGACACCCTCCGGACTGAAGCTTTCTTT

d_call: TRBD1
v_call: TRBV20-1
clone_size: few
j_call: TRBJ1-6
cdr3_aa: CSAIQGGFGDSPLHF
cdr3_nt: TGCAGTGCTATCCAGGGGGGGTTCGGGGATTCACCCCTCCACTTT

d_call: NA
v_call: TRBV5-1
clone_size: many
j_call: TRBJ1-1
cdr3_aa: CASSLGQYTEAFF
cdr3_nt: TGCGCCAGCAGCTTGGGGCAGTATACTGAAGCTTTCTTT

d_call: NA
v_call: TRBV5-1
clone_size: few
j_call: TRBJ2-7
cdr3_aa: CASSLVSGYEQYF
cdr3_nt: TGCGCCAGCAGCTTGGTTTCCGGGTACGAGCAGTACTTC

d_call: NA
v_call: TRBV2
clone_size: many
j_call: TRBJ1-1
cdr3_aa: CASMPGRTEAFF
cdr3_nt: TGTGCCAGCATGCCAGGAAGAACTGAAGCTTTCTTT